This T cell receptor (beta chain) was found in a study of memory CD4+ T cells and cytomegalovirus serostatus. Study summary: Healthy Belgian adult donors included several CMV-positive and 24 CMV-negative people.

J gave up 4 bases and V 5 bases, and 7 bases lay outside the gene matches. This CDR3 spans 14 amino acids. Germline V gene sequence: CDR1 SGHVS, CDR2 FNYEAQ. The sort gate was single viable CD3+CD4+CD8-CD45RO+ cells for memory CD4+ T cells. TCRdb's copy holds only in-frame clones and misses some; the assay was immunoSEQ multiplex PCR. The table includes some 49,000 clones, 78% detected once. This sequence joins TRBV7-6 and TRBJ1-2, with 7 bases matching TRBD1. This TCR was sampled from an adult in good health and CMV-seronegative. Sequenced: memory CD4+ T cells from blood. In nucleotides, the CDR3 is TGTGCCAGCAGCAACAGGGGTAGGGGCTATGGCTACACCTTC. This encodes CASSNRGRGYGYTF.